A selection of T cell receptor beta chains follows, all from one sample in a study of molecular identifiers for immune sequencing clone quantification. Using its own MiXCR run on the PCR reads, TCRdb lists one record per CDR3 protein. This table has approximately 680,000 distinct CDR3 sequences, approximately 24% appearing once. Sequences were obtained from naive CD8+ T cells from blood, with Jurkat cell RNA spiked in. The origin of the receptors is a human donor in good health. Some libraries in this study had Jurkat cell RNA spiked in. Both conserved end residues are part of each CDR3. D genes are given only for firm matches. Clone sizes are given selectively: once, few, many, or a class where the clone is expanded.

J gene: TRBJ2-7; clone size: .; V gene: TRBV7-9; D gene: TRBD2; CDR3 DNA: TGTGCCAGCAGCTTACGGGGTAGCGGGGGGCCGAGCTCCTACGAGCAGTACTTC; CDR3 protein: CASSLRGSGGPSSYEQYF
J gene: TRBJ2-7; clone size: .; V gene: TRBV5-3; D gene: .; CDR3 DNA: TGTGCCAGCAGCCATAGGGGGTATAACGACGAGCAGTACTTC; CDR3 protein: CASSHRGYNDEQYF
J gene: TRBJ2-1; clone size: once; V gene: TRBV5-6; D gene: TRBD2; CDR3 DNA: TGTGCCAGCAGCGAAAAGACTAGCGGGGTATATTATGATGAGCAGTTCTTC; CDR3 protein: CASSEKTSGVYYDEQFF
J gene: TRBJ2-7; clone size: .; V gene: TRBV6-1; D gene: .; CDR3 DNA: TGTGCCAGCAGTGGAGGGACATCCATCTCCTACGAGCAGTACTTC; CDR3 protein: CASSGGTSISYEQYF
J gene: TRBJ1-3; clone size: .; V gene: TRBV5-3; D gene: TRBD1; CDR3 DNA: TGTGCCAGCAGCTACAGGGGGGGCTCTGGATACACCATATATTTT; CDR3 protein: CASSYRGGSGYTIYF
J gene: TRBJ1-2; clone size: many; V gene: TRBV9; D gene: .; CDR3 DNA: TGTGCCAGCAGCCCCCCTGGGGTTAATGGCTACACCTTC; CDR3 protein: CASSPPGVNGYTF
J gene: TRBJ2-7; clone size: .; V gene: TRBV30; D gene: TRBD2; CDR3 DNA: TGTGCCTGGAGTCACCTAGCGGGGACCTACGAGCAGTACTTC; CDR3 protein: CAWSHLAGTYEQYF
J gene: TRBJ2-3; clone size: .; V gene: TRBV6-5; D gene: TRBD1; CDR3 DNA: TGTGCCAGCAGTACTCGGGTCAGGGGGCTAGATACGCAGTATTTT; CDR3 protein: CASSTRVRGLDTQYF
J gene: TRBJ1-5; clone size: .; V gene: TRBV7-3; D gene: .; CDR3 DNA: TGTGCCAGCATAGCCCGGGTCTATAGCAATCAGCCCCAGCATTTT; CDR3 protein: CASIARVYSNQPQHF
J gene: TRBJ2-2; clone size: many; V gene: TRBV9; D gene: .; CDR3 DNA: TGTGCCAGCAGCGTCTATGGAACCGGGGAGCTGTTTTTT; CDR3 protein: CASSVYGTGELFF
J gene: TRBJ1-1; clone size: .; V gene: TRBV19; D gene: .; CDR3 DNA: TGTGCCAGTATGGTCGGCAGTATGAACACTGAAGCTTTCTTT; CDR3 protein: CASMVGSMNTEAFF
J gene: TRBJ1-1; clone size: many; V gene: TRBV12-3/TRBV12-4; D gene: TRBD1; CDR3 DNA: TGTGCCAGCAGTTCCGGGGGACAGGGGCGGACGATTACTGAAGCTTTCTTT; CDR3 protein: CASSSGGQGRTITEAFF
J gene: TRBJ1-1; clone size: .; V gene: TRBV10-2; D gene: .; CDR3 DNA: TGCGCCAGCAGTGAGATACAAGGGTCACAGTTCGGAGCTTTCTTT; CDR3 protein: CASSEIQGSQFGAFF
J gene: TRBJ2-7; clone size: few; V gene: TRBV27; D gene: TRBD2; CDR3 DNA: TGTGCCAGCCGACCGGGACTAGCGACACACGAGCAGTACTTC; CDR3 protein: CASRPGLATHEQYF
J gene: TRBJ2-1; clone size: .; V gene: TRBV18; D gene: .; CDR3 DNA: TGTGCCAGCTCACCGCCGGTGGACGATGAGCAGTTCTTC; CDR3 protein: CASSPPVDDEQFF
J gene: TRBJ2-7; clone size: .; V gene: TRBV20-1; D gene: TRBD1; CDR3 DNA: TGCAGTGCTAGAGATTGGGAGCAGGGGGCTTGGGAGCAGTACTTC; CDR3 protein: CSARDWEQGAWEQYF
J gene: TRBJ2-5; clone size: many; V gene: TRBV27; D gene: TRBD2; CDR3 DNA: TGTGCCAGCAGTAAACTAGCGGGAGTTGATGAGACCCAGTACTTC; CDR3 protein: CASSKLAGVDETQYF
J gene: TRBJ2-1; clone size: .; V gene: TRBV7-9; D gene: TRBD1; CDR3 DNA: TGTGCCAGCAGCCCAATGCATACCACAGGGGTGGATGAGCAGTTCTTC; CDR3 protein: CASSPMHTTGVDEQFF
J gene: TRBJ1-1; clone size: few; V gene: TRBV7-9; D gene: .; CDR3 DNA: TGTGCCAGCAGCCCGTTAAGGGGGATTTACGGGGTTGACACTGAAGCTTTCTTT; CDR3 protein: CASSPLRGIYGVDTEAFF
J gene: TRBJ2-7; clone size: few; V gene: TRBV5-6; D gene: .; CDR3 DNA: TGTGCCAGCAGCCGGGCCAGCATGGGGGGGGGCGGAGAGCAGTACTTC; CDR3 protein: CASSRASMGGGGEQYF
J gene: TRBJ1-3; clone size: many; V gene: TRBV13; D gene: .; CDR3 DNA: TGTGCCAGCAGCCATGACAGAAGCTCTGGAAACACCATATATTTT; CDR3 protein: CASSHDRSSGNTIYF
J gene: TRBJ1-4; clone size: few; V gene: TRBV29-1; D gene: TRBD1; CDR3 DNA: TGCAGCGTTTTCGTACAGGGGAGTGAAAAACTGTTTTTT; CDR3 protein: CSVFVQGSEKLFF
J gene: TRBJ2-3; clone size: many; V gene: TRBV9; D gene: TRBD1; CDR3 DNA: TGTGCCAGCAGCGCCAGACAGGGAAGATCTAGCACAGATACGCAGTATTTT; CDR3 protein: CASSARQGRSSTDTQYF
J gene: TRBJ2-7; clone size: few; V gene: TRBV6-2/TRBV6-3; D gene: TRBD1; CDR3 DNA: TGTGCCAGCAGGCCTAAGGGACAGTGGTACGAGCAGTACTTC; CDR3 protein: CASRPKGQWYEQYF
J gene: TRBJ1-1; clone size: .; V gene: TRBV29-1; D gene: .; CDR3 DNA: TGCAGCGTTGTCCTTGCTGAGGCTTTCTTT; CDR3 protein: CSVVLAEAFF
J gene: TRBJ2-2; clone size: few; V gene: TRBV19; D gene: .; CDR3 DNA: TGTGCCAGTAGTATTGGCGGCGGACTACTCGGGACCGGGGAGCTGTTTTTT; CDR3 protein: CASSIGGGLLGTGELFF
J gene: TRBJ2-1; clone size: few; V gene: TRBV7-9; D gene: .; CDR3 DNA: TGTGCCAGCAGCACGACTAGACAAACCTCCTACAATGAGCAGTTCTTC; CDR3 protein: CASSTTRQTSYNEQFF
J gene: TRBJ2-6; clone size: few; V gene: TRBV15; D gene: .; CDR3 DNA: TGTGCCACCAGCAGAGACAGGGCTGGGGCCAACGTCCTGACTTTC; CDR3 protein: CATSRDRAGANVLTF
J gene: TRBJ2-3; clone size: many; V gene: TRBV7-9; D gene: TRBD2; CDR3 DNA: TGTGCCAGCAGCCCCTCTCGGGGGCGGACTAGCGGGAGTGATACGCAGTATTTT; CDR3 protein: CASSPSRGRTSGSDTQYF
J gene: TRBJ1-1; clone size: .; V gene: TRBV27; D gene: TRBD1; CDR3 DNA: TGTGCCAGCGGGACAGGGGCCCTTGAAGCTTTGTTT; CDR3 protein: CASGTGALEALF
J gene: TRBJ2-3; clone size: many; V gene: TRBV11-3; D gene: .; CDR3 DNA: TGTGCCAGCAGCTCCTCCGCCGACACAGATACGCAGTATTTT; CDR3 protein: CASSSSADTDTQYF
J gene: TRBJ2-6; clone size: many; V gene: TRBV29-1; D gene: TRBD1; CDR3 DNA: TGCAGCGCTGATTTCTCCGACAGGGCAAGTGGGGCCAACGTCCTGACTTTC; CDR3 protein: CSADFSDRASGANVLTF
J gene: TRBJ2-7; clone size: .; V gene: TRBV28; D gene: .; CDR3 DNA: TGTGCCTGCAGGCAACGTCTTAGCCCCTACGAGCAGTACTTC; CDR3 protein: CACRQRLSPYEQYF
J gene: TRBJ2-7; clone size: few; V gene: TRBV27; D gene: TRBD2; CDR3 DNA: TGTGCCAGCAGTTTGGTTACTAGCGACGAGCAGTACTTC; CDR3 protein: CASSLVTSDEQYF
J gene: TRBJ1-1; clone size: .; V gene: TRBV30; D gene: TRBD1; CDR3 DNA: TGTGCCTGGAGCAGGTGGGAGGGGGCGAACACTGCAGCTTTCTTT; CDR3 protein: CAWSRWEGANTAAFF
J gene: TRBJ2-3; clone size: few; V gene: TRBV27; D gene: .; CDR3 DNA: TGTGCCAGCAGTTCCGGACGGATTAGCACAGATACGCAGTATTTT; CDR3 protein: CASSSGRISTDTQYF